A selection of T cell receptor beta chains follows, all from one sample in a study of shared clonotypes between healthy human individuals. The assay was immunoSEQ multiplex PCR, and TCRdb's table has in-frame clones only and misses some. The sample gives about 960,000 clones, more than 75% of which show up once; about 1.5% is in the top ten. Sequencing input: memory CD4+ T cells sorted from blood. The receptor source for this set is a man between 18 and 29 years old in good health. Each CDR3 is given with its conserved first and last residue. The D gene is left open where the match is weak. Clone size is shown for a subset of rows, as once, few, many or a class of expanded clone.

>NA|17|TRBJ2-7|NA|TRBV7-9
CASSPPLRDGLSYEQYF
TGTGCCAGCAGCCCTCCTCTACGGGACGGCCTCTCCTACGAGCAGTACTTC
>NA|15|TRBJ2-3|TRBD1|TRBV5-1
CASGRQGESTDTQYF
TGCGCCAGCGGTCGACAGGGTGAAAGCACAGATACGCAGTATTTT
>NA|15|TRBJ2-7|NA|TRBV27
CASSSMGPTSYEQYF
TGTGCCAGCAGTTCAATGGGGCCAACCTCCTACGAGCAGTACTTC
>NA|14|TRBJ1-5|NA|TRBV28
CASSERPTRGPQHF
TGTGCCAGCAGTGAGAGACCGACTAGAGGGCCCCAGCATTTT
>NA|15|TRBJ1-4|NA|TRBV11-2
CASSLVSRGNEKLFF
TGTGCCAGCAGCTTAGTCAGTAGGGGAAATGAAAAACTGTTTTTT
>NA|14|TRBJ1-4|NA|TRBV9
CASSTGITNEKLFF
TGTGCCAGCAGCACTGGGATAACTAATGAAAAACTGTTTTTT
>once|17|TRBJ2-2|NA|TRBV5-6
CASSLRAGREISGELFF
TGTGCCAGCAGCTTGAGGGCTGGGAGAGAAATTAGCGGGGAGCTGTTTTTT
>NA|16|TRBJ2-3|TRBD2|TRBV5-8
CASSSRTGRVTDTQYF
TGTGCCAGCAGCTCTCGGACCGGGAGGGTGACAGATACGCAGTATTTT
>NA|14|TRBJ2-6|NA|TRBV4-2
CASSRSTGANVLTF
TGTGCCAGCAGCCGATCGACAGGGGCCAACGTCCTGACTTTC
>NA|15|TRBJ2-5|NA|TRBV5-4
CASSLGTGSAETQYF
TGTGCCAGCAGCTTGGGAACGGGATCGGCAGAGACCCAGTACTTC
>once|15|TRBJ2-7|TRBD1|TRBV5-6
CASSLAGTAVHEQYF
TGTGCCAGCAGCTTGGCCGGGACAGCGGTCCACGAGCAGTACTTC
>NA|15|TRBJ2-1|TRBD2|TRBV6-1
CASSVSGGAGNEQFF
TGTGCCAGCAGTGTTAGCGGGGGGGCCGGGAATGAGCAGTTCTTC
>NA|16|TRBJ1-2|NA|TRBV6-4
CASSDSSGGMRYGYTF
TGTGCCAGCAGTGACTCGAGTGGAGGGATGCGGTATGGCTACACCTTC
>NA|16|TRBJ1-6|NA|TRBV28
CASSYQGQPYNSPLHF
TGTGCCAGCAGTTATCAGGGTCAACCCTATAATTCACCCCTCCACTTT
>NA|11|TRBJ2-5|NA|TRBV6-5
CASSYSGTQYF
TGTGCCAGCAGTTACTCCGGGACCCAGTACTTC
>NA|14|TRBJ2-1|TRBD2|TRBV7-2
CASSTGLGLNEQFF
TGTGCCAGCAGCACGGGACTAGGCCTCAATGAGCAGTTCTTC
>NA|14|TRBJ2-7|NA|TRBV5-5
CASSTPGPTYEQYF
TGTGCCAGCAGCACTCCGGGCCCAACCTACGAGCAGTACTTC
>few|15|TRBJ2-2|TRBD2|TRBV19
CASIGGLAGTGELFF
TGTGCCAGTATTGGAGGACTAGCGGGCACCGGGGAGCTGTTTTTT
>few|13|TRBJ2-5|NA|TRBV5-1
CASSRGSGETQYF
TGCGCCAGCAGCCGGGGGAGCGGAGAGACCCAGTACTTC
>NA|15|TRBJ1-3|NA|TRBV2
CASSEGAGPGNTIYF
TGTGCCAGCAGTGAAGGGGCAGGGCCTGGAAACACCATATATTTT
>NA|17|TRBJ1-1|NA|TRBV6-4
CASSSKVRRSQSTGAFF
TGTGCCAGCAGCTCCAAGGTGAGAAGATCCCAATCGACCGGAGCTTTCTTT
>NA|14|TRBJ2-2|TRBD2|TRBV28
CASTAGGNTGELFF
TGTGCCAGCACCGCGGGGGGGAACACCGGGGAGCTGTTTTTT
>few|14|TRBJ2-1|NA|TRBV5-1
CASSGERSYNEQFF
TGCGCCAGCAGCGGAGAACGCTCCTACAATGAGCAGTTCTTC
>NA|16|TRBJ2-5|TRBD2|TRBV5-1
CASSASSGGYQETQYF
TGCGCCAGCAGCGCCTCTAGCGGGGGGTACCAAGAGACCCAGTACTTC
>NA|15|TRBJ1-6|NA|TRBV9
CASSPLGVDNSPLHF
TGTGCCAGCAGCCCCCTAGGGGTCGATAATTCACCCCTCCACTTT
>NA|15|TRBJ1-6|TRBD1|TRBV5-4
CASSLNVDRSSPLHF
TGTGCCAGCAGCTTGAACGTGGACAGGAGTTCACCCCTCCACTTT
>once|11|TRBJ2-7|NA|TRBV10-3
CAIRDSYEQYF
TGTGCCATCAGGGACAGCTACGAGCAGTACTTC
>few|12|TRBJ1-1|TRBD1|TRBV29-1
CSVIQGKAEAFF
TGCAGCGTAATACAGGGGAAGGCTGAGGCTTTCTTT
>NA|15|TRBJ2-7|TRBD1|TRBV6-6
CASSYYGTGSYEQYF
TGTGCCAGCAGTTACTACGGGACAGGAAGCTACGAGCAGTACTTC
>NA|13|TRBJ1-6|TRBD1|TRBV30
CAYHPGQGSPLHF
TGTGCCTACCATCCGGGACAGGGTTCACCCCTCCACTTT
>few|16|TRBJ2-3|TRBD2|TRBV7-2
CASSHYNSGEGDTQYF
TGTGCCAGCAGCCACTATAATAGCGGGGAGGGAGATACGCAGTATTTT